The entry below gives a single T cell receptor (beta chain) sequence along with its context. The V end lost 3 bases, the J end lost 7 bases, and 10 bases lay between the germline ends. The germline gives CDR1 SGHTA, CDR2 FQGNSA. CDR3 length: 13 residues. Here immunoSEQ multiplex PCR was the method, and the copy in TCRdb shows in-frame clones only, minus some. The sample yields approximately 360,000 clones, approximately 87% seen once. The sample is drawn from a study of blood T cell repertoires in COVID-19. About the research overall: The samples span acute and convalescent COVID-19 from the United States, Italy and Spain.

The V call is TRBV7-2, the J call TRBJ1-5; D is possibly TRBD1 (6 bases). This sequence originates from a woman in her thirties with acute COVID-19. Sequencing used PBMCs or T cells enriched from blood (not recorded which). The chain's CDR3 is CASSFGTTQPQHF. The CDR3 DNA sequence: TGTGCCAGCAGCTTCGGGACAACCCAGCCCCAGCATTTT.